The T cell receptor beta chain under discussion was sequenced for a study of T cells in tuberculosis. Study-level background: Samples predate treatment or fall within its first 7 days.

General study results and limits: Cases with active tuberculosis were adults, while controls were adolescents. Active tuberculosis alpha repertoires lay closer to GMM-specific TCRs than controls'.

Indicated time point: new active TB diagnosis, blood taken before or within 7 days of starting treatment. Confirmation came from sputum smear and/or culture positivity for M. tuberculosis. TCRdb's table, derived via immunoSEQ multiplex PCR, lists solely in-frame clones and lacks some. Of 30,000 to 35,000 clones detected, approximately 93% appear once; the ten largest clones hold roughly 11%. For this clone: Its antigen is still unknown.

CDR1 and CDR2 from the germline V gene are SGHRS and YFSETQ. Trimming removed 0 bases from V and 6 bases from J, with 10 bases in between. The CDR3 has 13 residues. Material: PBMCs, obtained at tuberculosis diagnosis. The rearrangement joins TRBV5-1 to TRBJ2-7, with D perhaps TRBD1 (6 bases). The TCR was taken from an adult with tuberculosis. Here the CDR3 DNA reads TGCGCCAGCAGCTTGGGCCAGGGGATCGAGCAGTACTTC. This codes for CASSLGQGIEQYF.